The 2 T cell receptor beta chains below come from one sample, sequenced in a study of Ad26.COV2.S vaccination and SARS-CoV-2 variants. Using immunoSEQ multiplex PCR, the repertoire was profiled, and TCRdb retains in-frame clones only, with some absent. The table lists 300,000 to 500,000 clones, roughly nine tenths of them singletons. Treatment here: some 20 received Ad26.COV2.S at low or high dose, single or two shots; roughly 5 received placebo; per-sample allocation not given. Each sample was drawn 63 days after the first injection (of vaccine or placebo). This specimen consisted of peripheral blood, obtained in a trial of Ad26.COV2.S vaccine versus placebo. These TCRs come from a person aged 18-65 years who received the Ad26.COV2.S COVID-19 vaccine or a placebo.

The CDR3 DNA is TGCGCCAGCAGCTTGGAGTTCCCCGGAGAGGCTTTCTTT. It encodes CASSLEFPGEAFF. The chain links TRBV5-1 to TRBJ1-1; D is unresolved. The CDR3 loop spans 13 amino acids. V was clipped by 0 bases and J by 11 bases, with 14 bases between them. Looked up from germline, CDR1 is SGHRS and CDR2 is YFSETQ.

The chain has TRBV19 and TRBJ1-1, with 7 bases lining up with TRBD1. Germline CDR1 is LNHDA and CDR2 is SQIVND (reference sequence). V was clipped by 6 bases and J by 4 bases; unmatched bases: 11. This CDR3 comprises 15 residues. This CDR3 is CASRPRQGGATEAFF. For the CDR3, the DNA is TGTGCCAGTAGGCCCCGACAGGGAGGGGCCACTGAAGCTTTCTTT.